This T cell receptor (beta chain) was recorded in a study of cytomegalovirus exposure and HLA in healthy donors. This PCR relied on a set of 60 Vbeta primers and 13 Jbeta primers. Here immunoSEQ multiplex PCR was the method, and the copy in TCRdb shows in-frame clones only, minus some. The repertoire holds about 100,000 clones, with approximately 80% as singletons. The clonotype was recovered from a woman in her 70s in good health and CMV-seropositive. Sample: PBMCs.

CDR3 protein: CASSPPGGRDSNQPQHF. CDR3 nucleotides: TGTGCCAGCAGCCCACCGGGAGGGCGGGATAGCAATCAGCCCCAGCATTTT. The chain is built from TRBV11-3 and TRBJ1-5; D is undetermined. The germline V and J ends were trimmed by 5 bases and 0 bases, with 17 bases remaining between them. The CDR3 is 17 amino acids. The germline V gene has CDR1 SGHNT and CDR2 YENEEA.